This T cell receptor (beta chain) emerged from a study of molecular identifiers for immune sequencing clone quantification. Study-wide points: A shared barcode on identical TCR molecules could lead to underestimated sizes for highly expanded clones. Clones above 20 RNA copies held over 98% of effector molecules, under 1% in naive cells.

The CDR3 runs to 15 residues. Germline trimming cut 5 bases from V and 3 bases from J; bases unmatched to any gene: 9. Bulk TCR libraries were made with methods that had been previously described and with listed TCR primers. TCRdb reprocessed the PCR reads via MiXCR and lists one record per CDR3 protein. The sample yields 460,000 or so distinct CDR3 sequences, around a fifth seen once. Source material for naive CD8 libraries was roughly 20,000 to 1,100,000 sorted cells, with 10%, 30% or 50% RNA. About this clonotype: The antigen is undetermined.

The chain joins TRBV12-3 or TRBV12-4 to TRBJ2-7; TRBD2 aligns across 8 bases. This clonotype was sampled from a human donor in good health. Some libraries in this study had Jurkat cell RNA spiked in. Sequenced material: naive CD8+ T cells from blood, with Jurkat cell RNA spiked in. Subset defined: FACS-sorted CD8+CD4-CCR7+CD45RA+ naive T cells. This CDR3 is CASSPGLVGVYEQYF. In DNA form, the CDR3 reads TGTGCCAGCAGTCCGGGACTAGTGGGGGTCTACGAGCAGTACTTC.